This TCR beta chain was retrieved from a study of Ad26.COV2.S vaccination and SARS-CoV-2 variants. Study in general: Donor was in the COV1001 Ad26.COV2.S trial arm. Study observations and caveats: Total T cell responses were possibly underestimated by TCR breadth and depth analyses. Spike-specific TCR breadth was greater in vaccine than placebo recipients.

Treatment defined: 15 to 20 received Ad26.COV2.S at low or high dose, single or two shots; 5 received placebo; per-sample allocation not given. Sampling took place 63 days after the first vaccine or placebo injection. Produced via immunoSEQ multiplex PCR; TCRdb's table is partial and in-frame only. Among hundreds of thousands of clones listed, roughly 90% were seen once. The CDR3 runs 14 residues. The V gene end was trimmed by 3 bases and the J gene end by 3 bases; junction bases not matched to a gene: 4. Germline V gene sequence: CDR1 DFQATT, CDR2 SNEGSKA (reference sequence). Points on this clone: Its target is unknown.

The TCR sequence derives from a person between 18 and 60 years old who received the Ad26.COV2.S COVID-19 vaccine or a placebo. The sample in question was peripheral blood, obtained in a trial of Ad26.COV2.S vaccine versus placebo. J is TRBJ1-5 and V is TRBV20-1, with 8 bases aligning to TRBD1. CDR3 DNA sequence: TGCAGTGCTAGTTGGGGACAGGTCAATCAGCCCCAGCATTTT. Amino acids: CSASWGQVNQPQHF.